What follows are 25 T cell receptor beta chains derived from one specimen sequenced in a study of T cell responses to AZD1222 COVID-19 vaccine. Profiled with immunoSEQ multiplex PCR; TCRdb holds only in-frame clones, not every one. The repertoire holds 100,000 or so clones, with roughly 90% as singletons. The source was peripheral blood, collected on day 0 of AZD1222 vaccination. These receptors were obtained from an adult in good health.

The chain is built from TRBV6-4 and TRBJ2-1; D is perhaps TRBD2 (6 bases). The ends were cut back, 5 bases at V and 8 bases at J, with 16 bases in the middle. There are 14 residues in the CDR3. The germline CDR1 and CDR2 sequences are MRHNA and SNTAGT. CDR3 DNA: TGTGCCAGCAGTAACACGGGGGAAAGGGATGAGCAGTTCTTC. Its protein is CASSNTGERDEQFF.

This clone was observed once. V and J are TRBV7-9 and TRBJ2-1, with D possibly being TRBD2 (6 bases). Germline V gene data show CDR1 as SEHNR and CDR2 as FQNEAQ (reference sequence). The V end lost 1 base, the J end lost 16 bases, and 17 bases lay between the germline ends. The CDR3 spans 13 residues. The CDR3 region has the DNA TGTGCCAGCAGCTTAGGTGGGGTCCAGGGAGGATTCTTC. Protein product: CASSLGGVQGGFF.

With regard to this clone: Other nucleotide sequences in the sample specify the same CDR3. V usage is TRBV7-3 and J usage is TRBJ1-2, with a possible D match to TRBD1 (6 bases). The CDR3 runs to 13 residues. Germline-derived CDR1 and CDR2 are SGHTA and FQGTGA. Trimming took 5 bases from V and 1 from J, leaving 8 bases between them. CDR3 residues: CASSPDSNYGYTF. The CDR3 DNA sequence: TGTGCCAGCAGCCCGGACAGTAACTATGGCTACACCTTC.

V usage is TRBV5-3 and J usage is TRBJ2-1; D unclear. TRBV5-3 is noted as an ORF with a role that remains uncertain. The length of the CDR3 is 16 residues. Trimming shortened V by 2 bases and J by 4 bases, and 16 bases separated the two germline ends. The CDR3 DNA reads TGTGCCAGAAGCTTCTTTGCAAAGGGAATGTACAATGAGCAGTTCTTC. Translating gives CARSFFAKGMYNEQFF.

J is TRBJ2-1 and V is TRBV18; 12 bases line up with TRBD2. The CDR3 runs 19 residues. The ends lost 2 bases at V and 0 bases at J; junction bases unmatched: 8. Per germline, CDR1 KGHSH and CDR2 LQKENI. The CDR3 reads CASSPRTSGKGSSYNEQFF. CDR3 in DNA: TGTGCCAGCTCACCAAGGACTAGCGGGAAAGGAAGCTCCTACAATGAGCAGTTCTTC.

The J gene is TRBJ2-1, the V gene TRBV5-1, with 14 bases matching TRBD2. The CDR3 consists of 15 residues. The J segment lost 9 bases and the V segment lost 4 bases, leaving 6 bases of the junction unmatched. CDR1 SGHRS and CDR2 YFSETQ come from the germline V gene. CDR3 bases: TGCGCCAGCAGCGGGGGACTAGCGGGAGTAAGTGAGCAGTTCTTC. Encoded protein: CASSGGLAGVSEQFF.

This chain's CDR3 is CASSYGTRGFF. The DNA for the CDR3 is TGTGCCAGCAGTTACGGGACTAGAGGGTTCTTC. The chain employs TRBV6-2 or TRBV6-3 and TRBJ2-1, with TRBD2 identical over 8 bases. The CDR3 is 11 residues long. Germline lookup yields CDR1 MNHEY and CDR2 SVGEGT. The V gene end was trimmed by 2 bases and the J gene end by 15 bases; junction bases not matched to a gene: 3.

The chain combines TRBV28 with TRBJ1-1; D not certain. Germline V gene sequence: CDR1 MDHEN, CDR2 SYDVKM. This CDR3 is 14 amino acids long. Trimming removed 8 bases at V and 3 bases at J, with 16 bases between. The DNA for the CDR3 is TGTGCCAGCGGCTGGATAGGACGGGACACTGAAGCTTTCTTT. Residues: CASGWIGRDTEAFF.

The chain uses TRBV7-8 and TRBJ1-2, with 7 bases that match TRBD1. CDR3 length: 13 amino acids. V lost 5 bases and J lost 8; bases outside the gene matches: 8. Looked up from germline, CDR1 is SGHVS and CDR2 is FQNEAQ. The CDR3: CASSPRGGGGYTF. The CDR3 region has the DNA TGTGCCAGCAGCCCCAGGGGGGGCGGCGGCTACACCTTC.

V is TRBV12-3 or TRBV12-4 and J is TRBJ2-3; possible D gene TRBD2, 6 bases. The CDR3 has 12 residues. V shed 5 bases and J shed 10 bases, with 13 bases lying between them. The CDR3 coding sequence is TGTGCCAGCAGTCTCTCGGAGGGCCCGCAGTATTTT. Amino acids: CASSLSEGPQYF.

The V gene is TRBV6-5, the J gene TRBJ1-2, with D possibly TRBD1 on 5 matching bases. V dropped 4 bases and J dropped 1 base, with 16 bases sitting between them. The germline V gene has CDR1 MNHEY and CDR2 SVGAGI. This CDR3 has 16 residues. CDR3 bases: TGTGCCAGCAGTTCAAGACAGATCCGTTTTAACTATGGCTACACCTTC. Protein product: CASSSRQIRFNYGYTF.

This clone has just a few counts. The chain recombines TRBV5-4 with TRBJ2-3; the match to TRBD2 covers 8 bases. The CDR3 sequence is 16 residues long. Germline V gene data show CDR1 as SGHNT and CDR2 as YYREEE (reference sequence). J gave up 4 bases and V 7 bases, and 14 bases lay outside the gene matches. CDR3 protein: CASSSAGGGSSDTQYF. CDR3 DNA: TGTGCCAGCTCATCCGCGGGAGGTGGAAGCTCAGATACGCAGTATTTT.

The genes are TRBV4-2 and TRBJ1-5, with D unresolved. This CDR3 comprises 15 residues. Trimming removed 4 bases at V and 3 bases at J, with 13 bases between. Per germline, CDR1 LGHNA and CDR2 YNFKEQ. CDR3 amino acids: CASSPTTGNNQPQHF. CDR3 DNA: TGTGCCAGCAGCCCCACTACGGGGAACAATCAGCCCCAGCATTTT.

CDR3 nucleotides: TGCAGTGCTGGCGTTAGGGAGACCCAGTACTTC. This gives the protein CSAGVRETQYF. This sequence joins TRBV20-1 and TRBJ2-5, with D unresolved. V was pared by 5 bases and J by 5 bases, with 9 bases between. Germline V gene data show CDR1 as DFQATT and CDR2 as SNEGSKA (reference sequence). The CDR3 is 11 residues long.

The V and J genes are TRBV11-2 and TRBJ2-7; TRBD1 aligns across 8 bases. This CDR3 has 14 residues. In germline, CDR1 is SGHAT, CDR2 FQNNGV. Losses at the gene ends were 5 bases for V and 3 bases for J; bases not matched to a gene: 6. The CDR3 region is CASSQGQVNYEQYF. The CDR3 nucleotides are TGTGCCAGCAGCCAGGGACAGGTAAACTACGAGCAGTACTTC.

The J gene is TRBJ1-2, the V gene TRBV2; no definite D call. CDR3 length equals 20 residues. The ends were cut back, 7 bases at V and 2 bases at J, with 32 bases in the middle. Germline CDR1 SNHLY, CDR2 FYNNEI. DNA for the CDR3: TGTGCCAGCAATTCCGTAATTGGACCGAATGAGTGGGCGACAAACTATGGCTACACCTTC. Encoded protein: CASNSVIGPNEWATNYGYTF.

This chain connects TRBV2 to TRBJ2-1; 9 positions agree with TRBD2. V shed 10 bases, J shed 7 bases, and the junction held 11 bases outside the gene matches. Germline loops: CDR1 SNHLY, CDR2 FYNNEI. The CDR3 runs 14 residues. The CDR3 sequence: CATLGRAGGNEQFF. As DNA, the CDR3 is TGTGCCACCTTGGGAAGGGCGGGAGGGAATGAGCAGTTCTTC.

The chain has TRBV18 and TRBJ1-1; D might be TRBD1 (6 bases). This CDR3 has 13 residues. The ends were cut back, 6 bases at V and 3 bases at J, with 11 bases in the middle. From germline, CDR1 is KGHSH and CDR2 LQKENI. The chain's CDR3 is CASSLEGDTEAFF. The DNA of the CDR3 is TGTGCCAGCTCCTTAGAGGGGGACACTGAAGCTTTCTTT.

The genes are TRBV28 and TRBJ1-2, with 7 bases that match TRBD1. The CDR3 covers 13 residues. CDR1 is MDHEN and CDR2 is SYDVKM in the germline V gene. With V trimmed by 7 bases and J by 6 bases, 8 bases remained unmatched. CDR3 sequence (DNA): TGTGCCAGCATGGAACAGGGGCGACATGGCTACACCTTC. Amino acid sequence: CASMEQGRHGYTF.

V and J are TRBV7-2 and TRBJ1-3, with 8 bases fitting TRBD1. V dropped 1 base and J dropped 3; count of bases not matched to a gene: 5. CDR3 size: 16 residues. Germline V CDR1 and CDR2: SGHTA, FQGNSA. The CDR3: CASSLVAGQVGNTIYF. In nucleotides, the CDR3 is TGTGCCAGCAGCTTAGTCGCGGGACAGGTTGGAAACACCATATATTTT. Full variable domain (rest looked up from reference TRBV7-2 and TRBJ1-3): GAGVSQSPSNKVTEKGKDVELRCDPISGHTALYWYRQSLGQGLEFLIYFQGNSAPDKSGLPSDRFSAERTGGSVSTLTIQRTQQEDSAVYLCASSLVAGQVGNTIYFGEGSWLTVV.

The CDR3 reads CASSRGTGIGNQPQHF. CDR3 sequence (DNA): TGTGCCAGCAGCCGAGGGACAGGGATTGGCAATCAGCCCCAGCATTTT. This chain links TRBV27 with TRBJ1-5; TRBD1 aligns across 9 bases. CDR3 size: 16 residues. V dropped 6 bases and J dropped 2; count of bases not matched to a gene: 8. Germline V gene sequence: CDR1 MNHEY, CDR2 SMNVEV (reference sequence).

V is TRBV27 and J is TRBJ1-5; no clear D. Trimming removed 3 bases from V and 1 base from J, with 10 bases in between. The CDR3 has 15 residues. The germline V gene has CDR1 MNHEY and CDR2 SMNVEV (reference sequence). The CDR3 DNA reads TGTGCCAGCAGTTTGACAACCCGGAGCAATCAGCCCCAGCATTTT. It encodes CASSLTTRSNQPQHF.

V usage is TRBV19 and J usage is TRBJ1-6; 7 bases agree with TRBD1. CDR3 length equals 17 residues. After removal of 5 bases from V and 7 bases from J, the junction contained 14 bases not matched to a gene. CDR1 is LNHDA and CDR2 is SQIVND in the germline V gene (reference sequence). CDR3 DNA: TGTGCCAGTAGTCTGGTACAGGGGCATTCAGCGAATTCACCCCTCCACTTT. Its protein product is CASSLVQGHSANSPLHF.

The J gene is TRBJ2-3, the V gene TRBV6-6, with D perhaps given as TRBD1 or TRBD2 (5 bases each). CDR1 MNHNY and CDR2 SVGAGI come from the germline V gene (reference sequence). Trimming pared 6 bases from V and 3 bases from J, leaving 10 bases between. The CDR3 is 13 residues long. DNA of the CDR3: TGTGCCAGCAGGGGACCGGTTACAGATACGCAGTATTTT. Translating it yields CASRGPVTDTQYF.

CDR3 coding DNA: TGTGCCAGTAGCGAACACCACCGGCCCATAGTGTATGGCTACACCTTC. Translating gives CASSEHHRPIVYGYTF. The chain joins TRBV19 to TRBJ1-2; D is unclear. The CDR3 runs to 16 residues. Trimming shortened V by 6 bases and J by 5 bases, and 22 bases separated the two germline ends. The germline CDR1 and CDR2 sequences are LNHDA and SQIVND (reference sequence).